This entry describes one TCR beta chain. It lacks a known antigen. There are no base qualities to consult, and no much larger clone falls within one base. The data derive from a study (dated by TCRdb to about 2016). Sequences SGHVS (CDR1) and FQNEAQ (CDR2) are obtained from the germline V gene. Deletion took 1 base off V and 7 bases off J, with a span of 16 bases between the germline ends. The CDR3 contains 16 residues, cysteine and phenylalanine counted. Left in the record is the CDR3 DNA by itself, 48 bases read in frame from the first base. Receptor libraries were prepared by RT-PCR. Sequencing took place on an Illumina MiSeq. TCRdb applied fastp at Q25 and MiXCR to the public reads, then kept only in-frame beta chains. A single entry per CDR3 protein holds the most common genes and DNA from its merged rows. Across this sample there are more than 600,000 distinct CDR3 sequences, with 12% to 15% seen only once. The top ten clones comprise 3.6% of the sample.

The sample taken for sequencing was memory CD4+ T cells from blood. The chain links TRBV7-8 with TRBJ1-4; the D gene is possibly TRBD1, with 5 bases matching. The receptor's source is a female donor in good health, serving as a healthy control. CDR3 reads: CASSLVFSRAGEKLFF. The nucleotides are TGTGCCAGCAGCTTAGTCTTTAGCAGGGCTGGTGAAAAACTGTTTTTT.